These 3 T cell receptor beta chains originate from one sample sequenced in a study of EBV T-cell therapy then PD-1 blockade in nasopharyngeal carcinoma. TCRdb's table, derived via immunoSEQ multiplex PCR, lists solely in-frame clones and lacks some. The repertoire holds about 17,000 clones, approximately 83% seen once, with 29% in the top ten. The antigens for these receptors are not known. Treatment here: AdE1-LMPpoly-expanded autologous EBV-specific T-cell therapy followed by anti-PD-1 nivolumab. The sample was CD8+ T cells from blood, taken at day 0 from a patient whose treatment included autologous EBV-specific T cells and nivolumab. These TCRs come from a man aged 40-49 years with nasopharyngeal carcinoma.

This chain connects TRBV5-4 to TRBJ2-7; 8 bases match TRBD1. Per the germline V gene, CDR1 is SGHNT and CDR2 is YYREEE (reference sequence). After removal of 1 base from V and 4 bases from J, the junction contained 4 bases not matched to a gene. This CDR3 has 14 residues. The CDR3 reads CASSLSDRGYEQYF. Written as DNA, the CDR3 is TGTGCCAGCAGCTTGTCTGACAGGGGATACGAGCAGTACTTC.

V is TRBV18 and J is TRBJ2-2; D not certain. V shed 1 base and J shed 7 bases, with 4 bases lying between them. Germline-derived CDR1 and CDR2 are KGHSH and LQKENI. There are 12 residues in the CDR3. CDR3 bases: TGTGCCAGCTCACCACAAGACGGGGAGCTGTTTTTT. Its protein is CASSPQDGELFF.

Here the CDR3 DNA reads TGTGCCTGGAGTAGTCGGCTAGAGACCGGGGAGCTGTTTTTT. Translating it yields CAWSSRLETGELFF. The rearrangement links TRBV30 to TRBJ2-2; the D is unclear. The CDR3 spans 14 residues. The V gene's germline CDR1 is GTSNPN and CDR2 SVGIG (reference sequence). The V gene lost 2 bases and the J gene lost 5 bases, with 12 bases spanning the gap.